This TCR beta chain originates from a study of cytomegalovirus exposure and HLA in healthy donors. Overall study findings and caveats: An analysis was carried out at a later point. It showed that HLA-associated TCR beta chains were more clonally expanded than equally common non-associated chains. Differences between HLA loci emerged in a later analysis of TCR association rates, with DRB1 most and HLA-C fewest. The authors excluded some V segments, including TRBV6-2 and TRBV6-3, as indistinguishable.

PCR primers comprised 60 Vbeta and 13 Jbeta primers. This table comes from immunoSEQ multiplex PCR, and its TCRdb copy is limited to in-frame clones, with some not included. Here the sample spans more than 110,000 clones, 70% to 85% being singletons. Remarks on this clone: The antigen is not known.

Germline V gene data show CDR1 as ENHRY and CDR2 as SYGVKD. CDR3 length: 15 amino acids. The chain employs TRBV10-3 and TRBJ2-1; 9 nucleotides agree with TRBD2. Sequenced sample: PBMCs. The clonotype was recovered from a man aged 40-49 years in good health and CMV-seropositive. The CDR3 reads CVSGAGGSSYNEQFF. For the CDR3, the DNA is TGTGTCAGCGGGGCGGGGGGGAGCTCCTACAATGAGCAGTTCTTC.